These T cell receptor beta chains were read from a single sample in a study of vaccination effects on CD4 cells after COVID-19. The repertoire was sequenced with immunoSEQ multiplex PCR; TCRdb's copy has only in-frame clones and lacks some. The sample carries about 79,000 clones, 60% to 80% recorded once. Antigen specificity for these receptors is unknown. The sample was CD4+ T cells from PBMCs cultured with HCoV-229E spike peptides, taken before COVID-19 vaccination. Receptor source: a human donor who received a COVID-19 vaccine. The CDR3 runs from the conserved cysteine through the conserved F or W. D genes are given only for firm matches. Clone size is given for some rows only: seen once, a few or many times, or a class if the clone is expanded.

D	J	V	size	DNA	CDR3
NA	TRBJ1-1	TRBV19	NA	TGTGCCAGTAGTATGGAGACAGTTAACACTGAAGCTTTCTTT	CASSMETVNTEAFF
NA	TRBJ2-3	TRBV2	NA	TGTGCCAGCATAAGGGGGGAGCATGATACGCAGTATTTT	CASIRGEHDTQYF
TRBD1	TRBJ1-3	TRBV30	NA	TGTGCCTGGGGACAGGGGAGGATAGACACCATATATTTT	CAWGQGRIDTIYF
TRBD1	TRBJ2-5	TRBV7-2	NA	TGTGCCAGCAGCCCTCAGACAGGGGGAGGGGAGACCCAGTACTTC	CASSPQTGGGETQYF
NA	TRBJ1-5	TRBV12-3/TRBV12-4	NA	TGTGCCAGCAGTAGGGGGGGTAATCAGCCCCAGCATTTT	CASSRGGNQPQHF
TRBD2	TRBJ2-5	TRBV9	NA	TGTGCCAGCAGCCACGGACTAGCGGGGGGAAGGCAAGAGACCCAGTACTTC	CASSHGLAGGRQETQYF
TRBD1	TRBJ1-3	TRBV5-6	NA	TGTGCCAGCAGCCAACAACAGGGGAGCTCTGGAAACACCATATATTTT	CASSQQQGSSGNTIYF
TRBD1	TRBJ2-5	TRBV5-6	NA	TGTGCCAGCAGCTTGATGGGACAGGGGGGGACCCAGTACTTC	CASSLMGQGGTQYF
TRBD2	TRBJ2-3	TRBV20-1	NA	TGCAGTGCTGGTGGGGGGGGGACAGATACGCAGTATTTT	CSAGGGGTDTQYF
TRBD1	TRBJ1-1	TRBV7-2	NA	TGTGCCAGCAGCTCCATTCAGGGGGCAGCACGCTACATGAACACTGAAGCTTTCTTT	CASSSIQGAARYMNTEAFF
TRBD1	TRBJ1-6	TRBV6-5	NA	TGTGCCAGCAGTTACGGATACAGGGGTGAGGATTCACCCCTCCACTTT	CASSYGYRGEDSPLHF
NA	TRBJ2-5	TRBV6-6	NA	TGTGCCACCCTTTCGGGGTTCCAAGAGACCCAGTACTTC	CATLSGFQETQYF
NA	TRBJ1-2	TRBV18	NA	TGTGCCAGCTCACCAGTGGACACCGGATCTAACTATGGCTACACCTTC	CASSPVDTGSNYGYTF
TRBD1	TRBJ1-5	TRBV6-2/TRBV6-3	few	TGTGCCAGCAGTTGGACCTTACAGGGGGCTCACGATCAGCCCCAGCATTTT	CASSWTLQGAHDQPQHF
TRBD1	TRBJ2-5	TRBV18	NA	TGTGCCAGCTCACCGAGGACAGGGGGACAAGAGACCCAGTACTTC	CASSPRTGGQETQYF
NA	TRBJ1-5	TRBV7-2	NA	TGTGCCAGCAGCTACGACGGCGGCAATCAGCCCCAGCATTTT	CASSYDGGNQPQHF
TRBD2	TRBJ2-3	TRBV3-1/TRBV3-2	NA	TGTGCCAGCAGCCAAGATCTAGCGGGATATAGCACAGATACGCAGTATTTT	CASSQDLAGYSTDTQYF
NA	TRBJ1-1	TRBV7-9	NA	TGTGCCAGCAGCTTAGTCTCGGCAGTGGGAACTGAAGCTTTCTTT	CASSLVSAVGTEAFF
NA	TRBJ1-2	TRBV11-2	NA	TGTGCCAGCAGCTTAAGGCTTGTTGAAAACTATGGCTACACCTTC	CASSLRLVENYGYTF
TRBD1	TRBJ1-6	TRBV10-3	NA	TGTGCCATCAGTGTCGGACAGGGAAATTCACCCCTCCACTTT	CAISVGQGNSPLHF
TRBD2	TRBJ2-1	TRBV2	NA	TGTGCCACACGTAATCAACTAGCGGGGGGCAACCCACGAGAGAATGAGCAGTTCTTC	CATRNQLAGGNPRENEQFF
NA	TRBJ1-4	TRBV14	NA	TGTGCCAGCAGCCAAGCGATAGGGAGGGGCGTACTGTTTTTT	CASSQAIGRGVLFF
NA	TRBJ1-6	TRBV15	few	TGTGCCACCAGTGGGGATTATAATTCACCCCTCCACTTT	CATSGDYNSPLHF
NA	TRBJ1-2	TRBV2	NA	TGTGCCAGCAGTCTCCGGGACCGCAGCTATGGCTACACCTTC	CASSLRDRSYGYTF
NA	TRBJ2-1	TRBV11-2	NA	TGTGCCAGCAGCCCCCTGGCAGGCAGAGGCAATGAGCAGTTCTTC	CASSPLAGRGNEQFF
NA	TRBJ1-3	TRBV18	NA	TGTGCCAGCAGCACAAGTACTGGAAACACCATATATTTT	CASSTSTGNTIYF
NA	TRBJ2-5	TRBV19	NA	TGTGCCAGTAGTACGGGATCGGGGACCCCAAACCAGTACTTC	CASSTGSGTPNQYF
NA	TRBJ1-3	TRBV18	NA	TGTGCCAGCTCACCTCGGGGGAATAAAGGAAACACCATATATTTT	CASSPRGNKGNTIYF
TRBD2	TRBJ2-2	TRBV7-3	NA	TGTGCCAGCAGCTTAGGGACTATGAACACCGGGGAGCTGTTTTTT	CASSLGTMNTGELFF
NA	TRBJ2-5	TRBV29-1	NA	TGCAGCGTTTCGGCAGGTAATATCCAAGAGACCCAGTACTTC	CSVSAGNIQETQYF
NA	TRBJ1-1	TRBV6-4	NA	TGTGCCAGCAGCGCTAATAGGGGTACGAACACTGAAGCTTTCTTT	CASSANRGTNTEAFF
NA	TRBJ2-2	TRBV10-3	NA	TGTGCCATCAGCCGGGATTTCAACACCGGGGAGCTGTTTTTT	CAISRDFNTGELFF
NA	TRBJ1-3	TRBV5-5	NA	TGTGCCAGCAGCTTGGGGGGCTACTCTGGAAACACCATATATTTT	CASSLGGYSGNTIYF
NA	TRBJ2-2	TRBV24-1	few	TGTGCCACCAGTAGCCACCCCGGGAGGAACACCGGGGAGCTGTTTTTT	CATSSHPGRNTGELFF
NA	TRBJ1-5	TRBV9	NA	TGTGCCAGCAGCGTAGGGGGGCGAAGCAATCAGCCCCAGCATTTT	CASSVGGRSNQPQHF
TRBD1	TRBJ2-2	TRBV7-9	NA	TGTGCCATCCGGCCGGGGACAGGGGTTCAACCTTACACCGGGGAGCTGTTTTTT	CAIRPGTGVQPYTGELFF
NA	TRBJ2-1	TRBV29-1	NA	TGCACCCCCTCAGTTGTGGGGTCGTCCTACAATGAGCAGTTCTTC	CTPSVVGSSYNEQFF
NA	TRBJ2-1	TRBV12-3/TRBV12-4	once	TGTGCCAGCAGTTTGCCATACAATGAGCAGTTCTTC	CASSLPYNEQFF
NA	TRBJ1-1	TRBV14	NA	TGTGCCAGCAGCCAAGATCTGGGCGGCACTGAAGCTTTCTTT	CASSQDLGGTEAFF
TRBD1	TRBJ2-2	TRBV5-1	NA	TGCGCCAGCAGCAACTATCCCGGGACAGGGATCGGGGAGCTGTTTTTT	CASSNYPGTGIGELFF
NA	TRBJ2-3	TRBV10-2	NA	TGCGCCAGCAGACCGGGGGGCACAGATACGCAGTATTTT	CASRPGGTDTQYF
NA	TRBJ2-2	TRBV3-1/TRBV3-2	NA	TGTGCCAGCAGCCAGGCTTTTCAGGGGTTCGTGAACACCGGGGAGCTGTTTTTT	CASSQAFQGFVNTGELFF
TRBD1	TRBJ1-4	TRBV2	once	TGTGCCAGCAGTCCTCGGACAGGTAGTGAAAAACTGTTTTTT	CASSPRTGSEKLFF
NA	TRBJ2-5	TRBV9	NA	TGTGCCAGCAGCGTAGACAGGGTGGAAGAGACCCAGTACTTC	CASSVDRVEETQYF
NA	TRBJ2-5	TRBV5-1	NA	TGCGCCAGCAGCCCTGAGATGGGGGGCACGGGGACCCAGTACTTC	CASSPEMGGTGTQYF
NA	TRBJ2-5	TRBV4-1	NA	TGCGCCAGCAGCAGACCTCAAGAGACCCAGTACTTC	CASSRPQETQYF